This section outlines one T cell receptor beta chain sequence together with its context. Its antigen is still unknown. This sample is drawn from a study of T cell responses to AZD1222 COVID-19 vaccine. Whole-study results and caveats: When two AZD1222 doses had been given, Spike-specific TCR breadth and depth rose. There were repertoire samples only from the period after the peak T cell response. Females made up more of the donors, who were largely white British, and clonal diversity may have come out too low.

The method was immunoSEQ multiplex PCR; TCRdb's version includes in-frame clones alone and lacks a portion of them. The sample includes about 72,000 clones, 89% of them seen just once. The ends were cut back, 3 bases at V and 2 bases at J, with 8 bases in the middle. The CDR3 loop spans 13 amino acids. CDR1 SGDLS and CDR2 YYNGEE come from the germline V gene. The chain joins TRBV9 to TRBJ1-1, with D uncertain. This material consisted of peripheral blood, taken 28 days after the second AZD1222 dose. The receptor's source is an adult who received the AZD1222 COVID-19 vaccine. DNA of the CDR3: TGTGCCAGCAGCGATTCAGGAAACACTGAAGCTTTCTTT. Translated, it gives CASSDSGNTEAFF.